This TCR beta chain was sequenced for a study of T cells in Graves' hyperthyroidism and ophthalmopathy. This clonotype was seen ten or more times. Its target is unknown. The CDR3 extends over 15 amino acids. Germline V lookup: CDR1 SQVTM, CDR2 ANQGSEA. After removal of 0 bases from V and 3 bases from J, the junction contained 5 bases not matched to a gene. If no ophthalmopathy progression occurred within 18 months, Graves' hyperthyroidism was stable. Patients aged 18 to 65 with hyperthyroidism were newly diagnosed, with duration under 2 months. Exclusions: uncontrolled infection, other autoimmune disease, pregnancy, lactation. Findings and limits, study-wide: Most expanded thyroid clonotypes above 0.001 also appeared in blood.

Amplification yielded TCR beta CDR3 regions, with RNA transcripts as the source. The HTBI primer set was used in a first-round RT-PCR of the TCR CDR3. MiXCR, applied by TCRdb to the multiplex PCR reads, yields one record per CDR3 protein. The table lists about 380,000 distinct CDR3 sequences, approximately 15% of them singletons, with approximately 10% in the top ten. The chain carries TRBV29-1 and TRBJ2-7, with 10 bases fitting TRBD2. The sample was blood. The sequence was obtained from a woman aged 55-69 years with Graves' hyperthyroidism. The CDR3 protein is CSVEDPLAGYYEQYF. Here the CDR3 DNA reads TGCAGCGTTGAAGACCCACTAGCGGGGTACTACGAGCAGTACTTC.